Following are 27 T cell receptor beta chains from one sample sequenced in a study of CD8 T cells in Susac syndrome. Reverse transcription of about 0.45 to 1 ug RNA was performed with random hexamers. MiXCR, applied by TCRdb to the immunoSEQ multiplex PCR reads, yields one record per CDR3 protein. The data show about 300,000 distinct CDR3 sequences, approximately 85% seen once. Material for sequencing was CD8+ T cells from PBMCs. The receptor set was obtained from a human donor with multiple sclerosis.

The rearrangement links TRBV27 to TRBJ2-1; D is ambiguous. The CDR3 covers 13 residues. Germline V gene lookup returns CDR1 MNHEY and CDR2 SMNVEV (reference sequence). Trimming stripped 2 bases from V and 4 bases from J, with 6 bases between. The CDR3 DNA reads TGTGCCAGCAGTTTAGAGCTATACAATGAGCAGTTCTTC. It encodes CASSLELYNEQFF.

The rearrangement links TRBV4-3 to TRBJ2-1; D is ambiguous. The CDR3 consists of 13 residues. From germline, CDR1 is LGHNA and CDR2 YSLEER. Trimming took off 4 bases at V and 3 bases at J, with 7 bases between the two ends. CDR3 protein: CASSLIYYNEQFF. The CDR3 bases are TGCGCCAGCAGCCTGATATACTACAATGAGCAGTTCTTC.

The chain joins TRBV7-9 to TRBJ1-1, with D hard to call. Trimming took 1 base from V and 1 from J, leaving 13 bases between them. CDR3 length: 16 amino acids. Germline lookup yields CDR1 SEHNR and CDR2 FQNEAQ (reference sequence). The CDR3 nucleotides are TGTGCCAGCAGCTTAGGTAGTATAAGGTCGAACACTGAAGCTTTCTTT. It translates to CASSLGSIRSNTEAFF.

The chain is built from TRBV7-2 and TRBJ2-7; TRBD1 might be the D (7 bases). The CDR3 loop spans 14 amino acids. From germline, CDR1 is SGHTA and CDR2 FQGNSA. The V end lost 2 bases, the J end lost 2 bases, and 10 bases lay between the germline ends. The CDR3 reads CASSLLRGAYEQYF. The CDR3 DNA sequence: TGTGCCAGCAGCTTACTCAGGGGGGCCTACGAGCAGTACTTC. Full variable domain (outside the CDR3, taken from reference TRBV7-2 and TRBJ2-7): GAGVSQSPSNKVTEKGKDVELRCDPISGHTALYWYRQSLGQGLEFLIYFQGNSAPDKSGLPSDRFSAERTGGSVSTLTIQRTQQEDSAVYLCASSLLRGAYEQYFGPGTRLTVT.

The V call is TRBV6-6, the J call TRBJ2-7; 8 positions agree with TRBD1. The germline V gene has CDR1 MNHNY and CDR2 SVGAGI (reference sequence). This CDR3 spans 16 amino acids. Germline trimming cut 4 bases from V and 5 bases from J; bases unmatched to any gene: 13. As DNA, the CDR3 is TGTGCCAGCAGTTCCTTGGACAGGGCGATTGGGGACGAGCAGTACTTC. It is translated as CASSSLDRAIGDEQYF.

The chain couples TRBV4-3 to TRBJ2-1; D unresolved. With 3 bases removed from V and 0 bases from J, the gap between germline ends came to 9 bases. The CDR3 has 15 residues. Looked up from germline, CDR1 is LGHNA and CDR2 is YSLEER. The CDR3 here is CASSQMTYSYNEQFF. The CDR3 coding sequence is TGCGCCAGCAGCCAGATGACCTACTCCTACAATGAGCAGTTCTTC.

The chain carries TRBV19 and TRBJ2-7, with D perhaps TRBD2 (6 bases). CDR1 is LNHDA and CDR2 is SQIVND in the germline V gene (reference sequence). V was cut by 4 bases and J by 1 base, with 14 bases left in between. The CDR3 loop spans 15 amino acids. This CDR3 is CASSSIEGLSYEQYF. CDR3 DNA: TGTGCCAGTAGTAGTATTGAGGGACTGTCCTACGAGCAGTACTTC.

The chain uses TRBV4-2 and TRBJ1-2; D gene unclear. The V and J ends lost 4 bases and 2 bases respectively, with 17 bases between them. The CDR3 runs 16 residues. Germline V gene lookup returns CDR1 LGHNA and CDR2 YNFKEQ. CDR3 region: CASSLDLGVLNYGYTF. CDR3 coding DNA: TGTGCCAGCAGCCTGGACCTTGGTGTTTTGAACTATGGCTACACCTTC.

The chain couples TRBV20-1 to TRBJ2-7, with TRBD2 identical over 7 bases. Germline V CDR1 and CDR2: DFQATT, SNEGSKA (reference sequence). V lost 2 bases, J lost 2 bases, and 3 bases stayed unmatched. The length of the CDR3 is 13 residues. CDR3 sequence reads: CSARSGVAYEQYF. The CDR3 nucleotides read TGCAGTGCTAGAAGCGGGGTTGCCTACGAGCAGTACTTC.

The chain combines TRBV6-5 with TRBJ1-2; the match to TRBD1 covers 7 bases. Germline CDR1 is MNHEY and CDR2 is SVGAGI. CDR3 length equals 15 residues. The J segment lost 4 bases and the V segment lost 0 bases, leaving 5 bases of the junction unmatched. This CDR3 is CASSYSSRGAYGYTF. The CDR3 region has the DNA TGTGCCAGCAGTTACTCGAGCAGGGGGGCCTATGGCTACACCTTC.

The V and J genes are TRBV20-1 and TRBJ2-3; 11 bases agree with TRBD2. The V gene end was trimmed by 3 bases and the J gene end by 5 bases; junction bases not matched to a gene: 22. Germline V CDR1 and CDR2: DFQATT, SNEGSKA (reference sequence). The CDR3 contains 20 residues. In nucleotides, the CDR3 is TGCAGTGCTAGGATCGGACCAGACTTTTTAGCGGGAGGGCCAAGAGATACGCAGTATTTT. Translated, it gives CSARIGPDFLAGGPRDTQYF.

This sequence joins TRBV11-2 and TRBJ2-1, with D maybe TRBD1 (6 bases). Trimming shortened V by 5 bases and J by 2 bases, and 28 bases separated the two germline ends. The CDR3 consists of 20 residues. The V gene's germline CDR1 is SGHAT and CDR2 FQNNGV. Here the CDR3 DNA reads TGTGCCAGCAGCCCCCTGGGGACATTCCTAGCCCTAAGAACCTACAATGAGCAGTTCTTC. Amino acids: CASSPLGTFLALRTYNEQFF.

Written as DNA, the CDR3 is TGTGCCAGCAGCTTAGGACTAGCAACAGGGAATGAGCAGTTCTTC. This codes for CASSLGLATGNEQFF. The chain is built from TRBV7-3 and TRBJ2-1; 8 bases line up with TRBD2. CDR1 SGHTA and CDR2 FQGTGA come from the germline V gene. The CDR3 length is 15 residues. V lost 2 bases to trimming and J lost 7 bases; unmatched junction nucleotides: 7.

This clonotype is a singleton in its sample. The J gene is TRBJ2-7, the V gene TRBV6-1; D is possibly TRBD2 (8 bases). Trimming removed 7 bases from V and 7 bases from J, with 32 bases in between. CDR1 is MNHNS and CDR2 is SASEGT in the germline V gene. The CDR3 loop spans 18 amino acids. CDR3 DNA: TGTGCCAGCACCCCCGAAATCACCCGGGAGGGGGCCTTGGAAGAGCAGTACTTC. Amino acids: CASTPEITREGALEEQYF.

This chain joins TRBV27 and TRBJ1-2, with TRBD1 identical over 8 bases. The ends lost 6 bases at V and 5 bases at J; junction bases unmatched: 17. This CDR3 spans 17 amino acids. CDR1 is MNHEY, CDR2 SMNVEV, per germline (reference sequence). CDR3 protein: CASSPTRAGGRGYGYTF. CDR3 coding DNA: TGTGCCAGCAGCCCAACCCGGGCAGGGGGCCGGGGGTATGGCTACACCTTC.

The chain has TRBV6-2 or TRBV6-3 and TRBJ2-1, with unresolved D. Trimming stripped 2 bases from V and 6 bases from J, with 5 bases between. Looked up from germline, CDR1 is MNHEY and CDR2 is SVGEGT. The CDR3 has 12 residues. This chain's CDR3 is CASSYSFNEQFF. DNA for the CDR3: TGTGCCAGCAGTTACAGCTTCAATGAGCAGTTCTTC.

This clonotype was seen more than once but under ten times. The gene calls are TRBV15 and TRBJ2-7; D is perhaps TRBD1 or TRBD2 (5 bases each). The CDR3 length is 13 residues. Germline values: CDR1 LNHNV, CDR2 YYDKDF (reference sequence). V was clipped by 5 bases and J by 3 bases, with 11 bases between them. CDR3 sequence: CATSEGRVYEQYF. As DNA, the CDR3 is TGTGCCACCAGCGAGGGACGGGTCTACGAGCAGTACTTC.

This chain joins TRBV6-2 or TRBV6-3 and TRBJ2-2, with D perhaps matching TRBD1 (5 bases). This CDR3 is built from 15 residues. The germline V and J ends were trimmed by 0 bases and 8 bases, with 13 bases remaining between them. CDR1 is MNHEY, CDR2 SVGEGT, per germline. The CDR3 DNA is TGTGCCAGCAGTTACTCGGGGCCGGCGTATGGGGAGCTGTTTTTT. Protein product: CASSYSGPAYGELFF.

This chain connects TRBV19 to TRBJ2-1; no definite D call. The CDR3 is 14 amino acids. Germline assignment: CDR1 LNHDA and CDR2 SQIVND (reference sequence). V was trimmed by 7 bases and J by 9 bases, leaving 19 bases between them. The chain's CDR3 is CASTPTGLGTEQFF. The CDR3 DNA follows: TGTGCCAGTACCCCGACTGGGTTAGGAACTGAGCAGTTCTTC.

This chain uses TRBV6-2 or TRBV6-3 with TRBJ1-1; D not resolved. The germline V gene encodes CDR1 MNHEY and CDR2 SVGEGT. The ends were cut back, 2 bases at V and 1 base at J, with 11 bases in the middle. There are 15 residues in the CDR3. The CDR3 loop is CASSYPPGRNTEAFF. The CDR3 DNA is TGTGCCAGCAGTTACCCCCCCGGGAGGAACACTGAAGCTTTCTTT.

This clonotype was observed once. The chain combines TRBV19 with TRBJ2-5; 13 bases match TRBD2. This CDR3 comprises 15 residues. Germline CDR1 and CDR2: LNHDA and SQIVND (reference sequence). The V and J ends lost 8 bases and 0 bases, in that order; junction bases with no gene match: 3. CDR3 protein: CASSTSGRDQETQYF. CDR3 DNA: TGTGCCAGTTCTACTAGCGGGAGGGACCAAGAGACCCAGTACTTC.

The gene calls are TRBV27 and TRBJ2-7, with D possibly being TRBD1 (5 bases). Germline V CDR1 and CDR2: MNHEY, SMNVEV (reference sequence). V was trimmed by 3 bases and J by 0 bases, leaving 12 bases between them. The CDR3 totals 15 residues. This chain's CDR3 is CASSFGASSSYEQYF. The CDR3 bases are TGTGCCAGCAGTTTTGGGGCGAGCAGCTCCTACGAGCAGTACTTC.

The chain couples TRBV20-1 to TRBJ2-3; D not resolved. CDR1 and CDR2 from the germline V gene are DFQATT and SNEGSKA (reference sequence). V was shortened by 0 bases and J by 3 bases, with 13 bases between the two germline ends. The CDR3 contains 15 residues. The CDR3 DNA sequence: TGCAGTGCTAGAGATGGTTGGCCAGAGACAGATACGCAGTATTTT. Amino acid sequence: CSARDGWPETDTQYF.

The J gene is TRBJ2-1, the V gene TRBV19, with D perhaps TRBD1 (5 bases). The germline V gene encodes CDR1 LNHDA and CDR2 SQIVND (reference sequence). V lost 3 bases and J lost 2, with 11 bases in between. CDR3 length: 15 amino acids. The CDR3 DNA reads TGTGCCAGTAGTATCGACAGAGACGCCTACAATGAGCAGTTCTTC. Translation: CASSIDRDAYNEQFF.

This chain uses TRBV12-3 or TRBV12-4 with TRBJ2-2, with D perhaps being TRBD1 or TRBD2 (5 bases each). Trimming left V 1 base short and J 0 bases short, with 9 bases between. CDR3 length: 16 residues. The CDR3: CASSLVRGANTGELFF. In DNA, the CDR3 is TGTGCCAGCAGTTTAGTGAGGGGCGCGAACACCGGGGAGCTGTTTTTT.

V is TRBV5-4 and J is TRBJ2-3; D gene unclear. The CDR3 sequence is 14 residues long. V was cut by 1 base and J by 2 bases, with 8 bases left in between. Germline values: CDR1 SGHNT, CDR2 YYREEE (reference sequence). Here the CDR3 DNA reads TGTGCCAGCAGCTTGTGGGGATACACAGATACGCAGTATTTT. This encodes CASSLWGYTDTQYF.

Only one count was recorded for this clonotype. Likely a read error: the CDR3 ends without its conserved phenylalanine or tryptophan. This chain joins TRBV27 and TRBJ1-2; unclear D gene. The V gene lost 2 bases and the J gene lost 0 bases, with 4 bases spanning the gap. The CDR3 extends over 13 amino acids. The germline gives CDR1 MNHEY, CDR2 SMNVEV (reference sequence). The CDR3 here is CASSLGPNYGYTS. DNA for the CDR3: TGTGCCAGCAGTTTAGGGCCTAACTATGGCTACACCTCC.